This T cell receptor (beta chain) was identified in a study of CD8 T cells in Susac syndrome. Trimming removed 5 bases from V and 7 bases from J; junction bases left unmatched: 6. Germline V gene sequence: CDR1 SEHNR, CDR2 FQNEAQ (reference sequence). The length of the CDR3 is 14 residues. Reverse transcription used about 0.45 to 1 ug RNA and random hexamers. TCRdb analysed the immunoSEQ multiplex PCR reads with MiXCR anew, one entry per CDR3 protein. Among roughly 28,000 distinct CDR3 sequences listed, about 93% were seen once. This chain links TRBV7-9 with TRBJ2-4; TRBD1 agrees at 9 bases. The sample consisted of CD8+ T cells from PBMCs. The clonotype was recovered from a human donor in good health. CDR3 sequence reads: CASSQGQGGNIQYF. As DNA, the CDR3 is TGTGCCAGCAGCCAGGGACAGGGCGGCAACATTCAGTACTTC.